The clone carrying this T cell receptor (beta chain) was recorded at least ten times. Its antigen remains unknown. Among the patients, aged 18 to 65, hyperthyroidism was newly diagnosed and had lasted under 2 months. Diagnostic assessment was based on clinical symptoms, serum thyroxine and TRAb, thyroid ultrasound and orbital computed tomography. The record originates from a study of T cells in Graves' hyperthyroidism and ophthalmopathy. Points from the study as a whole: Most expanded thyroid clonotypes above 0.001 recurred in blood. The model anticipated ophthalmopathy a median about 7.1 months pre-onset.

Regions amplified from RNA transcripts were the TCR beta CDR3 regions. In the first-round RT-PCR of the TCR CDR3, the HTBI primer set was used. MiXCR, applied by TCRdb to the multiplex PCR reads, yields one record per CDR3 protein. Here the sample spans just over 550,000 distinct CDR3 sequences, 40% to 55% being singletons. CDR1 is SQVTM, CDR2 ANQGSEA, per germline. Trimming pared 7 bases from V and 1 base from J, leaving 10 bases between. The CDR3 contains 12 residues. This receptor was obtained from a woman between 18 and 30 years old with Graves' hyperthyroidism. The sequenced sample was peripheral blood or thyroid tissue (not recorded which). This sequence joins TRBV29-1 and TRBJ1-1; D is unresolved. The CDR3: CSAGGKNTEAFF. CDR3 DNA sequence: TGCAGCGCTGGCGGAAAGAACACTGAAGCTTTCTTT.